The 15 T cell receptor beta chains reported below all come from one sample, sequenced in a study of metastatic and nonmetastatic thyroid tumors. TCRdb called clones again from the PCR reads with MiXCR. This table has about 25,000 clones, approximately 19% appearing once. All patients reached thyroid surgery having received no treatment beforehand. The sample comprised blood. The origin of the receptors is a male donor with papillary thyroid cancer or a benign thyroid nodule (not recorded which). Some clones in this sample may be carry-over from other donors' samples.

This clone qualifies as medium-sized. This chain uses TRBV6-1 with TRBJ2-7; 10 nucleotides agree with TRBD1. V lost 6 bases to trimming and J lost 6 bases; unmatched junction nucleotides: 14. The CDR3 has 16 residues. CDR1 and CDR2 from the germline V gene are MNHNS and SASEGT. The CDR3 bases are TGTGCCAGCAGCGCATCGGGACAGGGGTGGATGGGCGAGCAGTACTTC. It codes for CASSASGQGWMGEQYF.

V is TRBV6-1 and J is TRBJ1-2; TRBD1 is a possible D gene (5 bases). Germline CDR1 and CDR2: MNHNS and SASEGT. The CDR3 has 14 residues. V dropped 5 bases and J dropped 3 bases, with 13 bases sitting between them. The CDR3 loop reads CASSKGQGYYGYTF. In nucleotides, the CDR3 is TGTGCCAGCAGTAAGGGGCAGGGATACTATGGCTACACCTTC.

This clone was found many times. CDR3: CASSVAGDWTYEQYF. CDR3 nucleotides: TGTGCCAGCAGCGTAGCGGGGGATTGGACCTACGAGCAGTACTTC. The gene calls are TRBV9 and TRBJ2-7; TRBD2 might be the D (6 bases). This CDR3 is built from 15 residues. From germline, CDR1 is SGDLS and CDR2 YYNGEE. Trimming took off 0 bases at V and 2 bases at J, with 12 bases between the two ends.

This clone is medium-sized (0.01 to 0.1%) within its sample. The genes are TRBV7-8 and TRBJ2-7; D remains unclear. Germline CDR1 is SGHVS and CDR2 is FQNEAQ. V lost 1 base, J lost 3 bases, and 10 bases lay in between. The CDR3 is 14 residues long. CDR3 protein: CASSLEQYLYEQYF. The CDR3 nucleotides read TGTGCCAGCAGCTTAGAACAGTACCTCTACGAGCAGTACTTC.

This clone appeared a few times. A much larger clone differs by one base, so this may be a read error. The V gene is TRBV6-2 or TRBV6-3, the J gene TRBJ2-1; D unresolved. CDR1 MNHEY and CDR2 SVGEGT come from the germline V gene. The CDR3 is 14 residues long. The CDR3, as DNA: TGTGTCAGCAGGAACCTTAACTCCTACAATGAGCAGTTCTTC. It specifies CVSRNLNSYNEQFF.

This clone is classed as medium-sized. The V call is TRBV6-1, the J call TRBJ1-2, with TRBD1 matching over 7 bases. Germline V gene sequence: CDR1 MNHNS, CDR2 SASEGT. The CDR3 consists of 13 residues. V gave up 11 bases and J gave up 1 base; unmatched junction bases: 7. This CDR3 reads CAARDSDNYGYTF. The DNA of the CDR3 is TGTGCCGCTCGGGACAGCGATAACTATGGCTACACCTTC.

The chain employs TRBV19 and TRBJ2-2; 7 bases line up with TRBD1. Germline CDR1 is LNHDA and CDR2 is SQIVND (reference sequence). Trimming removed 9 bases from V and 7 bases from J; junction bases left unmatched: 17. This CDR3 spans 16 amino acids. The CDR3 DNA is TGTGCCAGCACCACTAGGGGGCAAGGGGTGGACGGGGAGCTGTTTTTT. This encodes CASTTRGQGVDGELFF.

This clone was seen ten or more times. The rearrangement links TRBV7-9 to TRBJ2-7, with 9 bases identical to TRBD1. The CDR3 is made up of 14 amino acids. In germline, CDR1 is SEHNR, CDR2 FQNEAQ (reference sequence). With 5 bases clipped from V and 2 bases from J, the junction kept 4 bases outside the gene matches. The CDR3 sequence: CASSPRDRAYEQYF. The CDR3 coding sequence is TGTGCCAGCAGCCCCCGGGACAGGGCCTACGAGCAGTACTTC.

This chain links TRBV20-1 with TRBJ2-3; 11 bases map to TRBD2. Germline CDR1 is DFQATT and CDR2 is SNEGSKA (reference sequence). The J segment lost 2 bases and the V segment lost 5 bases, leaving 3 bases of the junction unmatched. The CDR3 has 14 residues. CDR3 nucleotide sequence: TGCAGTGCTGGGACTAGCGGTTACACAGATACGCAGTATTTT. It is translated as CSAGTSGYTDTQYF.

This clone was seen at least ten times. Additional DNA sequences in this sample encode the identical CDR3. CDR3 in DNA: TGCGCCAGCAGCCAAGGCAGCTACACAGATACGCAGTATTTT. Its protein is CASSQGSYTDTQYF. The chain uses TRBV4-1 and TRBJ2-3; the D is unclear. This CDR3 has 14 amino acids. The germline V and J ends were trimmed by 1 base and 2 bases, with 7 bases remaining between them. Germline V gene sequence: CDR1 MGHRA, CDR2 YSYEKL.

Here the CDR3 reads CATTYSGGTNNEQFF. CDR3 DNA: TGTGCCACCACTTACTCGGGGGGGACCAACAATGAGCAGTTCTTC. The chain has TRBV6-6 and TRBJ2-1, with 8 positions matching TRBD2. Germline V lookup: CDR1 MNHNY, CDR2 SVGAGI (reference sequence). Losses at the gene ends were 10 bases for V and 5 bases for J; bases not matched to a gene: 13. This CDR3 contains 15 residues.

This clone was observed at least ten times. The gene calls are TRBV18 and TRBJ2-6; the D is unclear. Germline CDR1 KGHSH, CDR2 LQKENI. The CDR3 is 15 amino acids. Trimming pared 6 bases from V and 1 base from J, leaving 10 bases between. The CDR3, as DNA: TGTGCCAGCTCCCCAGGACGGTCTGGGGCCAACGTCCTGACTTTC. It is translated as CASSPGRSGANVLTF.

The rearrangement links TRBV12-3 or TRBV12-4 to TRBJ2-5, with D possibly being TRBD1 (6 bases). With 6 bases removed from V and 4 bases from J, the gap between germline ends came to 12 bases. The CDR3 loop spans 13 amino acids. The CDR3 spells CASSSSGVETQYF. The DNA of the CDR3 is TGTGCCAGCAGCTCCTCAGGGGTAGAGACCCAGTACTTC.

This clone was counted at least ten times. J is TRBJ2-6 and V is TRBV29-1; no clear D gene. This CDR3 is 14 amino acids long. V lost 4 bases and J 0 bases, leaving 7 bases between the germline ends. In germline, CDR1 is SQVTM, CDR2 ANQGSEA. DNA of the CDR3: TGCAGCGTTGGACGACGCTCTGGGGCCAACGTCCTGACTTTC. It yields the protein CSVGRRSGANVLTF.

In the case of this clone: A read error may produce the germline difference seen at one junction end. The chain carries TRBV10-3 and TRBJ2-7, with D unclear. There are 15 residues in the CDR3. Germline CDR1 ENHRY, CDR2 SYGVKD. CDR3 amino acids: CAIIESNSVAYEHYF. CDR3 coding DNA: TGTGCCATCATTGAGTCGAATTCGGTTGCCTACGAGCATTACTTC.